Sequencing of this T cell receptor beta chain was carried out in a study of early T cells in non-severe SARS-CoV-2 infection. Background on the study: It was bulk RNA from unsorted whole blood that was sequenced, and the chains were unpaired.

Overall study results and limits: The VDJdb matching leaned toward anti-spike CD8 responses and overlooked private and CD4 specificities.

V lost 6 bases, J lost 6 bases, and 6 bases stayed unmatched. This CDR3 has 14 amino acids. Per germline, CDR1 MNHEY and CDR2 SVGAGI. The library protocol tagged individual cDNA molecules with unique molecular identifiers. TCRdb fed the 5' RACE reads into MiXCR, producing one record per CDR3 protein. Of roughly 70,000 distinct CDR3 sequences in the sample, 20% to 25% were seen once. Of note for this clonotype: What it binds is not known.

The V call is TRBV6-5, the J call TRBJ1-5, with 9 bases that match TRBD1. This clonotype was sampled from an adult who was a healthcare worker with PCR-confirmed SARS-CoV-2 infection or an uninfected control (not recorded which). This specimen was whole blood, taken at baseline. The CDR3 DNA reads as TGTGCCAGCAGCCGGGACAGGGATCGTCAGCCCCAGCATTTT. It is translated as CASSRDRDRQPQHF.